Listed below are T cell receptor beta chains from one sample, sequenced in a study of cytomegalovirus exposure and HLA in healthy donors. The method was immunoSEQ multiplex PCR; TCRdb's version includes in-frame clones alone and lacks a portion of them. Among 150,000 to 200,000 clones listed, roughly 87% were seen once. The sample comprised PBMCs. The origin of the receptors is a man in his forties in good health and CMV-seronegative. CDR3s include the opening cysteine and the closing phenylalanine or tryptophan. The D gene is left open where the match is weak. Rows give clone size only sometimes, using once, few, many, or a class for an expanded clone.

V gene	J gene	D gene	clone size	CDR3 DNA	CDR3 protein
TRBV5-6	TRBJ2-7	TRBD1	.	TGTGCCAGCAGCTTGTGGAAAAGGGACAGGGGGCGCCGAGACGAGCAGTACTTC	CASSLWKRDRGRRDEQYF
TRBV28	TRBJ2-5	.	.	TGTGCCAGCAGTTATGACAGGCGGCAAGAGACCCAGTACTTC	CASSYDRRQETQYF
TRBV14	TRBJ2-3	TRBD1	.	TGTGCCAGCAGCCTACGAGCCGTGGGACAGCTTCCCCCAGATACGCAGTATTTT	CASSLRAVGQLPPDTQYF
TRBV7-2	TRBJ2-3	TRBD2	.	TGTGCCAGCAGCGCGGGACTAGAGGGTACGCAGTATTTT	CASSAGLEGTQYF
TRBV4-2	TRBJ2-7	TRBD1	.	TGTGCCAGCAGCCAGGCCGGGACAGGGGTGTACGAGCAGTACTTC	CASSQAGTGVYEQYF
TRBV28	TRBJ2-1	.	.	TGTGCCACCTGCCTCGGGATTTCACGGGAGCAGTTCTTC	CATCLGISREQFF
TRBV7-2	TRBJ2-5	TRBD2	once	TGTGCCAGCAGCCAATCGCTCGGGGCGGGAGGAGGGAAGACCCAGTACTTC	CASSQSLGAGGGKTQYF
TRBV4-2	TRBJ1-4	TRBD1	.	TGTGCCAGCAGTCGTACTGGGACAGCTAATGAAAAACTGTTTTTT	CASSRTGTANEKLFF
TRBV28	TRBJ2-7	.	.	TGTGCCAGCAGTTCCCCCGCGGGCAACTACGAGCAGTACTTC	CASSSPAGNYEQYF
TRBV28	TRBJ1-2	TRBD1	.	TGTGCCAGCAGTTCGTTTAGGGGGCTAGATGGCTACACCTTC	CASSSFRGLDGYTF
TRBV7-9	TRBJ2-5	TRBD2	.	TGTGCCAGCAGCGGACTAGCGGGGGGGATTATAGAGACCCAGTACTTC	CASSGLAGGIIETQYF
TRBV28	TRBJ2-2	.	.	TGTGCCAGCAGTCAATTTAACACCGGGGAGCTGTTTTTT	CASSQFNTGELFF
TRBV10-2	TRBJ2-5	.	.	TGCGCCAGCAGTGAAGGCGATAGCAGAGAGACCCAGTACTTC	CASSEGDSRETQYF
TRBV7-3	TRBJ2-6	TRBD1	.	TGTGCCAGCAGCTTAACCAGGGGGCCTGGGGCCAACGTCCTGACTTTC	CASSLTRGPGANVLTF
TRBV30	TRBJ2-3	TRBD2	.	TGTGCCAGCGGGAGAGGCGATACGCAGTATTTT	CASGRGDTQYF
TRBV11-3	TRBJ1-2	.	.	TGTGCCAGCAGCGGTCGGGGTAGAAAGGATGGCTACACCTTC	CASSGRGRKDGYTF
TRBV10-3	TRBJ1-1	.	.	TGTGCCACTACTCGACAGGAGGACACTGAAGCTTTCTTT	CATTRQEDTEAFF
TRBV7-2	TRBJ1-1	TRBD1	.	TGTGCCAGCAGCTCCCAGGGGGCGGTGAACACTGAAGCTTTCTTT	CASSSQGAVNTEAFF
TRBV28	TRBJ1-6	TRBD1	.	TGTGCCAGTAGGGGGACAGGGGGCTTCTATAATTCACCCCTCCACTTT	CASRGTGGFYNSPLHF
TRBV2	TRBJ1-1	TRBD1	.	TGTGCCAGCAAGGACAGGCGGGCTGGCACTGAAGCTTTCTTT	CASKDRRAGTEAFF
TRBV4-3	TRBJ2-3	.	.	TGCGCCAGCAGCCAAGCAACAGATACGCAGTATTTT	CASSQATDTQYF
TRBV7-9	TRBJ1-4	.	.	TGTGCCAGCAGCTTACGGTCAGGGAATGAAAAACTGTTTTTT	CASSLRSGNEKLFF
TRBV6-5	TRBJ1-5	.	few	TGTGCCAGCAGTCTCCAAGGGGCTCAGCCCCAGCATTTT	CASSLQGAQPQHF
TRBV7-8	TRBJ1-6	.	few	TGTGCCAGCAGGAAACCGGGGGGGAACGGTTCACCCCTCCACTTT	CASRKPGGNGSPLHF
TRBV14	TRBJ2-7	TRBD2	.	TGTGCCAGCAGCCAAGAACGGACTAGCTACGAGCAGTACTTC	CASSQERTSYEQYF
TRBV7-2	TRBJ2-3	TRBD2	.	TGTGCCAGCAGCTCACAAGGGACTAGAACAGATACGCAGTATTTT	CASSSQGTRTDTQYF
TRBV28	TRBJ2-2	TRBD1	.	TGTGCCAGCAGTTCTCCGGGACAGAAGGCCGGGGAGCTGTTTTTT	CASSSPGQKAGELFF
TRBV28	TRBJ1-1	TRBD1	.	TGTGCCAGCAGTTCGCCACAGGGGGCAGGTAACACTGAAGCTTTCTTT	CASSSPQGAGNTEAFF
TRBV4-3	TRBJ1-2	TRBD1	.	TGCGCCAGCAGCCAAGATGTGGGCAGGGGGACCTATGGCTACACCTTC	CASSQDVGRGTYGYTF
TRBV6-6	TRBJ2-5	.	.	TGTGCCAGCAGTTACGGGGTACAGGGTACAGGGGAGACCCAGTACTTC	CASSYGVQGTGETQYF
TRBV25-1	TRBJ1-5	TRBD1	.	TGTGCCAGCATGGGACAGGGAAATCTGGGCAATCAGCCCCAGCATTTT	CASMGQGNLGNQPQHF
TRBV28	TRBJ2-5	TRBD1	.	TGTGCCAGCGGCAGTTTAGGACAGGGTGGCGAGACCCAGTACTTC	CASGSLGQGGETQYF
TRBV11-3	TRBJ2-2	.	.	TGTGCCAGCAGCTTACGGGGGAACACCGGGGAGCTGTTTTTT	CASSLRGNTGELFF
TRBV28	TRBJ2-5	.	.	TGTGCCAGCACTAACGGCCGGGACTCCCTTTCCCGGGAGACCCAGTACTTC	CASTNGRDSLSRETQYF
TRBV28	TRBJ1-1	TRBD1	.	TGTGCCAGCCTACCGGGACAGATGAACACTGAAGCTTTCTTT	CASLPGQMNTEAFF
TRBV10-3	TRBJ2-7	.	few	TGTGCCATCAGTGAGTCCACCCGTCCCAGGGACGAGCAGTACTTC	CAISESTRPRDEQYF
TRBV7-9	TRBJ2-3	TRBD2	.	TGTGCCAGCAGCCCTAGCGGGGGGGCCACAGATACGCAGTATTTT	CASSPSGGATDTQYF
TRBV5-1	TRBJ2-5	TRBD1	.	TGCGCCAGCAGTTGGACAGGCCAAGAGACCCAGTACTTC	CASSWTGQETQYF
TRBV2	TRBJ2-7	.	.	TGTGCCAGCAGGGCAGGGGTCGAGCAGTACTTC	CASRAGVEQYF
TRBV7-8	TRBJ2-7	TRBD2	.	TGTGCCAGCAGCCACGCGCCTAGCGGCCCTCTCGAGCAGTACTTC	CASSHAPSGPLEQYF
TRBV27	TRBJ2-2	.	.	TGTGCCAGCAGAATCAACAGGGCGGGTGGGTCCGGGGAGCTGTTTTTT	CASRINRAGGSGELFF
TRBV9	TRBJ2-7	.	.	TGTGCCAGCAGCCCTTTAGACGGGGGGCTTTCCTACGAGCAGTACTTC	CASSPLDGGLSYEQYF
TRBV20-1	TRBJ2-1	TRBD1	.	TGCAGCACGCAGGGGGATGAGCAGTTCTTC	CSTQGDEQFF
TRBV28	TRBJ1-2	.	.	TGTGCCAGCAGTGGGGGCCGGTACACCTTC	CASSGGRYTF
TRBV9	TRBJ2-1	.	.	TGTGCCAGCAGCGTAACTTCGAGCTCCTACAATGAGCAGTTCTTC	CASSVTSSSYNEQFF
TRBV5-4	TRBJ1-2	.	.	TGTGCTAGCAGCTTGGTAGGGGGAAGACAGAACTATGGCTACACCTTC	CASSLVGGRQNYGYTF
TRBV23-1	TRBJ2-5	.	.	TGCGCCAGCAGTCTTTTATATAAAGTACAGCAGTACCAAGAGACCCAGTACTTC	CASSLLYKVQQYQETQYF
TRBV19	TRBJ1-5	TRBD1	.	TGTGCCAGTAGTCCAAGGACAGGGTCTCAGCCCCAGCATTTT	CASSPRTGSQPQHF
TRBV29-1	TRBJ2-5	.	.	TGCAGCGCCCTGGGGAGAGGGAAAGAGACCCAGTACTTC	CSALGRGKETQYF
TRBV6-6	TRBJ1-3	.	.	TGTGCCAGCAGGCCCAGGGCACCTGGAAACACCATATATTTT	CASRPRAPGNTIYF
TRBV11-2	TRBJ2-5	TRBD2	.	TGTGCCAGCAGCTTAGCAGGTTTAGCGGGGGCCCCCGCGGGGAAGGACCAGTACTTC	CASSLAGLAGAPAGKDQYF
TRBV4-2	TRBJ2-1	.	.	TGTGCCAGCAGCCAAGGGGACTGGGCCACTGATCAGTTCTTC	CASSQGDWATDQFF
TRBV5-6	TRBJ1-1	.	.	TGTGCCAGCAGGGGAGGAACGGCGGTAGGCGCTTTCTTT	CASRGGTAVGAFF
TRBV7-2	TRBJ2-7	TRBD2	.	TGTGCCAGCAGCACGACTAGCGGGGACCCCTTATCTCCCTACGAGCAGTACTTC	CASSTTSGDPLSPYEQYF
TRBV19	TRBJ2-7	TRBD1	.	TGTGCCAGTAGTATAACCGGGACAGGGACGTACGAGCAGTACTTC	CASSITGTGTYEQYF
TRBV9	TRBJ1-4	.	few	TGTGCCAGCAGCCCCGTAGGGGCGACAACTAATGAAAAACTGTTTTTT	CASSPVGATTNEKLFF
TRBV4-3	TRBJ1-5	.	.	TGCGCCAGCAGCCAAGATCTAGCGCCCAATCAGCCCCAGCATTTT	CASSQDLAPNQPQHF